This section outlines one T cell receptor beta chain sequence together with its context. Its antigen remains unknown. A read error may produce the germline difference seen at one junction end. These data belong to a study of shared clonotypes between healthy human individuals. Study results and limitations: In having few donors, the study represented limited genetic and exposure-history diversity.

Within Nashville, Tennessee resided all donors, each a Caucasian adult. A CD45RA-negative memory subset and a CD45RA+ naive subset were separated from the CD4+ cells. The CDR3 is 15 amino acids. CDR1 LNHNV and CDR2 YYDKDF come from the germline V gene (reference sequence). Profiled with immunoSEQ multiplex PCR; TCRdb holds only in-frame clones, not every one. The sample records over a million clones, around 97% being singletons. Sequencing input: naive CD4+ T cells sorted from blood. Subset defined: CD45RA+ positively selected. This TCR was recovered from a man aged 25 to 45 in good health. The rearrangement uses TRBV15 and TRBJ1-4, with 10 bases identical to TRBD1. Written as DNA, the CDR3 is TGTGCCACCAGCAGCCGGGACAGGGGTGGTGAAAAACTGCTTTTT. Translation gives CATSSRDRGGEKLLF.